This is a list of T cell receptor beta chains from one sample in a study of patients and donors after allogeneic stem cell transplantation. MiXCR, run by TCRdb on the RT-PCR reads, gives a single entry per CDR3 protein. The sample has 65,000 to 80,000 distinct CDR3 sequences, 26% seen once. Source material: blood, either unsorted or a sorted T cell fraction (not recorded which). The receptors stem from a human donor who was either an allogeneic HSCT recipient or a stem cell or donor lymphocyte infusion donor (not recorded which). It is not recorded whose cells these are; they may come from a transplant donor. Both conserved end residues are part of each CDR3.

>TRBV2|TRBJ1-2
CASSERRGYSSNYGYTF
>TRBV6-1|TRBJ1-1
CASRRPRKLTGNTEAFF
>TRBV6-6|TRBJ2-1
CASSYLRNEQFF
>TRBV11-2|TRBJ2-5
CASSSLVGGGAFYSTQYF
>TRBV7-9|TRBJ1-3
CASSLYDSYGNTIYF
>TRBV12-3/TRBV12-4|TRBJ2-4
CASSRQIAKNIQYF
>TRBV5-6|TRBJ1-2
CASSPTGPYGYTF
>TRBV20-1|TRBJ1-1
CSARGSYSGGVNTEAFF
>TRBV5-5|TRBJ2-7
CASSFWTSAFSYEQYF
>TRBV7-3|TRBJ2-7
CASSLTAGDRYEQYF
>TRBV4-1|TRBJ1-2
CASSLRYRGEDGYTF
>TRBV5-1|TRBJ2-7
CASSVRDSSYEQYF
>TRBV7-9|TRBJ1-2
CASSPDRSYTF
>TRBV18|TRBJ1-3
CASSPPTGGNTIYF
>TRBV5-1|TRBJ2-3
CASSLPRFGTDTQYF
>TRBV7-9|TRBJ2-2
CASSLMGHVPQNTGELFF
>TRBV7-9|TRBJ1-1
CASSSSLNTEAFF
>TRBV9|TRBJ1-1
CASSLGTRTRGYTEAFF
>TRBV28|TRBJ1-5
CASSFILGSNQPQHF
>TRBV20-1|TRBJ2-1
CSARDTGLPYNEQFF
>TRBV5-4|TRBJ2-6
CASSPTYSGANVLTF
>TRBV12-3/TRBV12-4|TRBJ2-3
CASSKGDTQYF
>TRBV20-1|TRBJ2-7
CSARVVSREQYF
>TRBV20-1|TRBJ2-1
CSANRDYPYNEQFF
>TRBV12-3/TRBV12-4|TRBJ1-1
CASSLNLMTEAFF
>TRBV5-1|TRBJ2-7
CASSLGRDRRSSYEQYF
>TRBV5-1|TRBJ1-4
CASSLGPPGEVNEKLFF
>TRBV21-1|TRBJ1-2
CASSKNYPGQGDYGYTF
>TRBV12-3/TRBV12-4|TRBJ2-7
CASTNPRGSSYEQYF
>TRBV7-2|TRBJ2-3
CASSSRVRESTQYF
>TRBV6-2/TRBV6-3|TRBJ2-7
CASSYSQRGGDYEQYF
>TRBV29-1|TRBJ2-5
CSVESQARGTQYF
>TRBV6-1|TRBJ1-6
CASSESTGPNSPLHF
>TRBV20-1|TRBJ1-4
CSASGRGHGNEKLFF
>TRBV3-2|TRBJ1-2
CASSQGTGRRNYGYTF